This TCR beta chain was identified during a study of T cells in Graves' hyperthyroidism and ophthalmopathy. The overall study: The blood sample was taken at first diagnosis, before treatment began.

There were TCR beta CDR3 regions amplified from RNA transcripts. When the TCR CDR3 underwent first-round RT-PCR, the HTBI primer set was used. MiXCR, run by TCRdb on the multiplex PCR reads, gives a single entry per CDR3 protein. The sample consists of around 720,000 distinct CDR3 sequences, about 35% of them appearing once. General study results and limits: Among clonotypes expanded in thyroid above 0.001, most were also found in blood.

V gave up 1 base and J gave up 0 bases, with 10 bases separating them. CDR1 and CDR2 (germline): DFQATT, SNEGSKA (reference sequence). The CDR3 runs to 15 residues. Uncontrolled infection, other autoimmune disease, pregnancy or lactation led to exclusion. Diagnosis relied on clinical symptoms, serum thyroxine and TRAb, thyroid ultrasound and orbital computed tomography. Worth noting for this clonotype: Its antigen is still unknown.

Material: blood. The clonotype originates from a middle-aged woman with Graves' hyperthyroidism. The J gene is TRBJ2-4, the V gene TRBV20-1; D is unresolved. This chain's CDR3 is CSARAMDLAKNIQYF. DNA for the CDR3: TGCAGTGCTAGAGCGATGGATTTAGCCAAAAACATTCAGTACTTC.